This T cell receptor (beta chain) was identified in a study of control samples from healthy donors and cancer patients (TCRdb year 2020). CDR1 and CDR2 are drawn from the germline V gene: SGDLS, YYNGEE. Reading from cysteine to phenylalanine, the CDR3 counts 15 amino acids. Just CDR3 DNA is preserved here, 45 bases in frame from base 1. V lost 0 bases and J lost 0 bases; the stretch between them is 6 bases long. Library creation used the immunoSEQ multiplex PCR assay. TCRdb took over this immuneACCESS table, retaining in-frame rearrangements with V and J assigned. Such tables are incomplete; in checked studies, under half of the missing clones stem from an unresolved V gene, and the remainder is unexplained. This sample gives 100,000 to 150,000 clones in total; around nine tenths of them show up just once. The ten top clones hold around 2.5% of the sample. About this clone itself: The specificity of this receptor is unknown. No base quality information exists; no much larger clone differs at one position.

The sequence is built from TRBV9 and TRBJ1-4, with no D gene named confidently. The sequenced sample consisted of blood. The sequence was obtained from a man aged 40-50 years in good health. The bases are TGTGCCAGCAGCGTAGTGGGGTCAACTAATGAAAAACTGTTTTTT. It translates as CASSVVGSTNEKLFF.